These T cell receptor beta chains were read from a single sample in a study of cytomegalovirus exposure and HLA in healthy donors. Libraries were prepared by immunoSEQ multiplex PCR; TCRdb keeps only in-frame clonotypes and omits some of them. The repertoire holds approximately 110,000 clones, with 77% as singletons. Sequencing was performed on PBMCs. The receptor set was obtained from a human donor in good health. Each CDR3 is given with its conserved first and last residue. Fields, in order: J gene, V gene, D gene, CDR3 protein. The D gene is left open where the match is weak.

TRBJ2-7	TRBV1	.	CTSGAGGDEQYF
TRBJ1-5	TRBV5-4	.	CASTISGDQPQHF
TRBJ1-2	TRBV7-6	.	CASSLVAGQSPTAF
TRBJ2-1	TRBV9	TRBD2	CASSVGLAAYNEQFF
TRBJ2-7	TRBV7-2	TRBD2	CASSYSSGLAGEQYF
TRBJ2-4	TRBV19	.	CASSIPGGGKNIQYF
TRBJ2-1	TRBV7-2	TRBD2	CASSLRTSAGPSNEQFF
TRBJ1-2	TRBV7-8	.	CASSSDGRGNYGYTF
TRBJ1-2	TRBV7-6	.	CASSLAAGVDGYTF
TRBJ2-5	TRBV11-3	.	CASSQRETQYF
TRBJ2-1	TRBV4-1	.	CASSPDLRGTSYNEQFF
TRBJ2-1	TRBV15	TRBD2	CATSRDTSGRYNEQFF
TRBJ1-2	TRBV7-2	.	CASSPGLWNYGYTF
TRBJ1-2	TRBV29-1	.	CSVEGTQGYGYTF
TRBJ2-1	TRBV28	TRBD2	CASSSTLLAGGGNEQFF
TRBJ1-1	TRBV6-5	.	CASSYGGTEAFF
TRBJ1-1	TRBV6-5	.	CASSPPGIRNTEAFF
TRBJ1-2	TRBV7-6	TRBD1	CASSLDRGYSNYGYTF
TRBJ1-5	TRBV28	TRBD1	CASSPGGGNQPQHF
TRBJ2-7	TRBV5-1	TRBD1	CASSRDRRLYEQYF
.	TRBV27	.	CASSSRGQSYEQYF
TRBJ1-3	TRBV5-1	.	CASSHTGLPGNTIYF